The rows below give T cell receptor beta chains drawn from one sample of a study of beta chain features in type 1 diabetes. The data were produced by immunoSEQ multiplex PCR, yet TCRdb's version contains in-frame clones alone and is incomplete. The sample includes about 160,000 clones, around 7.8% of them seen just once. Material: central memory CD4+ T cells from blood. These receptors came from a middle-aged woman with type 1 diabetes. CDR3s leave out the opening cysteine and the closing phenylalanine or tryptophan. A D gene is named only where the DNA matches it firmly. A row's size may be missing; if present it is once, few, many or a size class.

D gene: .
J gene: TRBJ2-5
CDR3 length: 13
V gene: TRBV25-1
clone size: .
CDR3 protein: ASSERGAQGETQY

D gene: .
J gene: TRBJ2-1
CDR3 length: 11
V gene: TRBV2
clone size: .
CDR3 protein: ASITGLYNEQF

D gene: .
J gene: TRBJ1-6
CDR3 length: 13
V gene: TRBV5-4
clone size: .
CDR3 protein: ASSLTSSYNSPLH

D gene: .
J gene: TRBJ1-5
CDR3 length: 11
V gene: TRBV18
clone size: .
CDR3 protein: ASSPPSGEPQH

D gene: .
J gene: TRBJ2-1
CDR3 length: 10
V gene: TRBV10-3
clone size: .
CDR3 protein: AISRQGGEQF

D gene: .
J gene: TRBJ1-2
CDR3 length: 11
V gene: TRBV4-3
clone size: .
CDR3 protein: ASSPEENYGYT

D gene: .
J gene: TRBJ2-7
CDR3 length: 12
V gene: TRBV4-3
clone size: few
CDR3 protein: ASSQGQPPDEQY

D gene: TRBD1
J gene: TRBJ1-1
CDR3 length: 12
V gene: TRBV7-8
clone size: .
CDR3 protein: ASSRDRGNTEAF

D gene: .
J gene: TRBJ2-7
CDR3 length: 12
V gene: TRBV9
clone size: many
CDR3 protein: ASSVDPAGIEQY

D gene: .
J gene: TRBJ1-6
CDR3 length: 13
V gene: TRBV5-4
clone size: .
CDR3 protein: ASSLATGLNSPLH